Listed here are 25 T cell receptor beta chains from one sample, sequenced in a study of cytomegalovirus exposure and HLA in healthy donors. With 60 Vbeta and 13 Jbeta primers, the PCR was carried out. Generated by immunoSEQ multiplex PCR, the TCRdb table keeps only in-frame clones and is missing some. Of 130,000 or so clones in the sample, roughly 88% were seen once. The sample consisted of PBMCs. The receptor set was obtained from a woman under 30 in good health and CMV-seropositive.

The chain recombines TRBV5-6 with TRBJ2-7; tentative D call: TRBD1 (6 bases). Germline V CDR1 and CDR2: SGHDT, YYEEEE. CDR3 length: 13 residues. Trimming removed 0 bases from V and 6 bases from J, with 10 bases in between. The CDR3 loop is CASSLGTVGEQYF. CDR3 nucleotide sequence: TGTGCCAGCAGCTTGGGGACAGTTGGCGAGCAGTACTTC.

The CDR3 nucleotides are TGTGCCAGCAGTACCGGGATAGGCACCGGGGAGCTGTTTTTT. This gives the protein CASSTGIGTGELFF. This chain uses TRBV6-4 with TRBJ2-2; a weak D match, TRBD2 (5 bases). V shed 5 bases and J shed 4 bases, with 11 bases lying between them. CDR3 size: 14 residues. CDR1 and CDR2 from the germline V gene are MRHNA and SNTAGT.

CDR3 protein: CASSPGVVATKNIQYF. The CDR3 region has the DNA TGCGCCAGCAGCCCAGGGGTTGTCGCGACCAAAAACATTCAGTACTTC. The rearrangement joins TRBV5-1 to TRBJ2-4; weak D call: TRBD1 (6 bases). Trimming removed 4 bases from V and 2 bases from J, with 16 bases in between. CDR3 length: 16 residues. CDR1 and CDR2 (germline): SGHRS, YFSETQ.

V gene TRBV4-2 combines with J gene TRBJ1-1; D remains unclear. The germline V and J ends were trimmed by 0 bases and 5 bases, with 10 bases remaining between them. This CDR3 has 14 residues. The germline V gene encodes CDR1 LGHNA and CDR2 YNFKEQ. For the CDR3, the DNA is TGTGCCAGCAGCCAAGAGGCCAGAGGTACTGAAGCTTTCTTT. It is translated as CASSQEARGTEAFF.

Here the CDR3 DNA reads TGTGCCAGCCTCCACAGGGCCGAGACCCAGTACTTC. It translates to CASLHRAETQYF. This chain connects TRBV28 to TRBJ2-5; the D gene is possibly TRBD1 (6 bases). In germline, CDR1 is MDHEN, CDR2 SYDVKM. The CDR3 totals 12 residues. Trimming removed 8 bases from V and 5 bases from J, with 12 bases in between.

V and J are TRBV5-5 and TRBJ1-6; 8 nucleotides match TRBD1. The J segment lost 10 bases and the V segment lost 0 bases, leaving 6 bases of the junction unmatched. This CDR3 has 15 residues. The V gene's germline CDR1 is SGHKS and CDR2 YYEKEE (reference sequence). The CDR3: CASSLARGHQSPLHF. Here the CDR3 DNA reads TGTGCCAGCAGCTTGGCCAGGGGGCACCAGTCACCCCTCCACTTT.

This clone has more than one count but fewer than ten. As DNA, the CDR3 is TGTGCCAGTACCCAATCGGCGGGGGGGGTTGGCTACACCTTC. It is translated as CASTQSAGGVGYTF. The chain is built from TRBV6-1 and TRBJ1-2; possibly TRBD1 for D (5 bases). Germline V gene lookup returns CDR1 MNHNS and CDR2 SASEGT. Trimming left V 9 bases short and J 7 bases short, with 21 bases between. This CDR3 comprises 14 residues.

The CDR3, as DNA: TGTGCCAGCAACAGACAAGGCGGAGGCACTGAAGCTTTCTTT. It encodes CASNRQGGGTEAFF. V usage is TRBV27 and J usage is TRBJ1-1; no definite D call. Trimming took off 7 bases at V and 4 bases at J, with 16 bases between the two ends. The length of the CDR3 is 14 residues. From germline, CDR1 is MNHEY and CDR2 SMNVEV (reference sequence).

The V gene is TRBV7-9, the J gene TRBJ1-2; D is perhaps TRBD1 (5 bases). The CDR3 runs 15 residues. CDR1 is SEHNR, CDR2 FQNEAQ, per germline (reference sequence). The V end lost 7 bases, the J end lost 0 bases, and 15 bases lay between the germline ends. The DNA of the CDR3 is TGTGCCAGCACCTCGGCCGGGGGGGCTAACTATGGCTACACCTTC. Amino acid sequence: CASTSAGGANYGYTF.

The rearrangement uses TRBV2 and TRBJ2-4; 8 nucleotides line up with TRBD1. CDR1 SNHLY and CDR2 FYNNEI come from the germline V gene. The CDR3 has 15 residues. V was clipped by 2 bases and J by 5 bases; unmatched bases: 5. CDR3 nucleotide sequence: TGTGCCAGCAGTGAATTAGGACAGGGAGAAAACATTCAGTACTTC. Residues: CASSELGQGENIQYF.

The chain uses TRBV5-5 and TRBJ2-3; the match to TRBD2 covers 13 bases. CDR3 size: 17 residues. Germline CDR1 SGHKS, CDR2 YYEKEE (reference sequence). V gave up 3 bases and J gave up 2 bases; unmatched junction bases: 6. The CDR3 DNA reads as TGTGCCAGCAGCTCACTGACTAGCGGGGGGTACACAGATACGCAGTATTTT. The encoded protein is CASSSLTSGGYTDTQYF.

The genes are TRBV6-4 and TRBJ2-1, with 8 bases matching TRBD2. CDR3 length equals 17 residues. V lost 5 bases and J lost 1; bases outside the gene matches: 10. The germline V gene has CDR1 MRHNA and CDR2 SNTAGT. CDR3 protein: CASSRRPAGDSYNEQFF. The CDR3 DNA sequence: TGTGCCAGCAGTCGTCGACCAGCGGGGGATTCCTACAATGAGCAGTTCTTC.

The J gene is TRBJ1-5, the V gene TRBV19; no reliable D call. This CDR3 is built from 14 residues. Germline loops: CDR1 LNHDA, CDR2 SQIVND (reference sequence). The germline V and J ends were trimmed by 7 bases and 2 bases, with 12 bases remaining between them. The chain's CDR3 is CASKSANGNQPQHF. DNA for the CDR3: TGTGCCAGTAAGTCCGCTAACGGCAATCAGCCCCAGCATTTT.

DNA of the CDR3: TGCGCCAGCAGCCAAGGGGGCGAAGGTGAAAAACTGTTTTTT. This encodes CASSQGGEGEKLFF. J is TRBJ1-4 and V is TRBV5-1; 7 bases are a match to TRBD1. Germline CDR1 and CDR2: SGHRS and YFSETQ. The J segment lost 7 bases and the V segment lost 4 bases, leaving 7 bases of the junction unmatched. The CDR3 has 14 amino acids.

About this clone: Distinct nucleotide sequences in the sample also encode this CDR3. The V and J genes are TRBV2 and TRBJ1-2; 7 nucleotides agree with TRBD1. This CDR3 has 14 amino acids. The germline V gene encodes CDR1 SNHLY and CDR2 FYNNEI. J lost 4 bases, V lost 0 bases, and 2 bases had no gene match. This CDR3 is CASSEAAGGYGYTF. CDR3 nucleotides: TGTGCCAGCAGTGAAGCGGCAGGGGGCTATGGCTACACCTTC.

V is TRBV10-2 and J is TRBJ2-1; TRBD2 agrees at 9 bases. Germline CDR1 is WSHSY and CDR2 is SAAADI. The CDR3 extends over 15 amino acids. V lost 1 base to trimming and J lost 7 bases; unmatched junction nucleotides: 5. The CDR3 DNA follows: TGCGCCAGCAGTGAGTGGAGCGGGGGGACGAATGAGCAGTTCTTC. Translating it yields CASSEWSGGTNEQFF.

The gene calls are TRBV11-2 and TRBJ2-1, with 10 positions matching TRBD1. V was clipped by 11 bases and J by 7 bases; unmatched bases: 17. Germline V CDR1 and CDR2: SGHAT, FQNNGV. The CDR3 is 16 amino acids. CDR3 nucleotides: TGTGCCGGATTAGAGATGGGGGACAGGGGAGGGAATGAGCAGTTCTTC. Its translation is CAGLEMGDRGGNEQFF.

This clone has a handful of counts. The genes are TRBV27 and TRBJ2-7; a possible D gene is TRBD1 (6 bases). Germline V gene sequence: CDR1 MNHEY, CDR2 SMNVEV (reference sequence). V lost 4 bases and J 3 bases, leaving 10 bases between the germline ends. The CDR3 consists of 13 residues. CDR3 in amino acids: CASSSSTGYEQYF. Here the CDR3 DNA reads TGTGCCAGCAGTTCGTCGACAGGCTACGAGCAGTACTTC.

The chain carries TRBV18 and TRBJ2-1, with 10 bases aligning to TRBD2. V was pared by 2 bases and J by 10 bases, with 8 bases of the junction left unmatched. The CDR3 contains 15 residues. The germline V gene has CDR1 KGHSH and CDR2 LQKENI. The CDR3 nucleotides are TGTGCCAGCTCACCAGGAAGCGGGGGGGCGTGGGAGCAGTTCTTC. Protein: CASSPGSGGAWEQFF.

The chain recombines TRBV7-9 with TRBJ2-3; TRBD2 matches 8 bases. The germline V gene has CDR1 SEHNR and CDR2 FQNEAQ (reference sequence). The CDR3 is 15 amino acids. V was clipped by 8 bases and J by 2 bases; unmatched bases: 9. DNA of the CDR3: TGTGCCAGCGGTTCTGGCGGGGGGCACACAGATACGCAGTATTTT. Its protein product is CASGSGGGHTDTQYF.

The CDR3 protein is CASSGRTGSLFAAFF. As DNA, the CDR3 is TGTGCCAGCAGTGGCAGGACAGGGTCATTATTTGCGGCTTTCTTT. This chain uses TRBV25-1 with TRBJ1-1, with 8 bases lining up with TRBD1. Germline V gives CDR1 MGHDK, CDR2 SYGVNS. The CDR3 runs to 15 residues. Trimming cost V 4 bases and J 11 bases; bases outside gene matches: 15.

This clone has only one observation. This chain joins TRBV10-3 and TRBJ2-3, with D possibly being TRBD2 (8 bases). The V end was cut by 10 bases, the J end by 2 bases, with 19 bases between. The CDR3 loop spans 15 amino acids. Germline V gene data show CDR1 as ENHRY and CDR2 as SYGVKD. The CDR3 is CATKGAGGLTDTQYF. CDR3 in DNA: TGTGCCACCAAGGGGGCGGGGGGCCTCACAGATACGCAGTATTTT.

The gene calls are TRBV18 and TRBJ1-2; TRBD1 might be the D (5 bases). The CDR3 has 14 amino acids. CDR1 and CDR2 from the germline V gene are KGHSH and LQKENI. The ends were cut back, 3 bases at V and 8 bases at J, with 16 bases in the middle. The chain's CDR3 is CASSPPGLTEGYTF. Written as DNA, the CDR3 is TGTGCCAGCTCACCCCCGGGACTGACAGAGGGCTACACCTTC.

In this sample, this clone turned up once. CDR3 DNA: TGTGCCAGCAGCCCAGGGACAGGGGGCAGGTATGGCTACACCTTC. Translated, it gives CASSPGTGGRYGYTF. The rearrangement uses TRBV5-6 and TRBJ1-2, with TRBD1 matching over 12 bases. Germline V gene lookup returns CDR1 SGHDT and CDR2 YYEEEE. The V and J ends lost 4 bases and 5 bases, in that order; junction bases with no gene match: 6. The CDR3 has 15 amino acids.

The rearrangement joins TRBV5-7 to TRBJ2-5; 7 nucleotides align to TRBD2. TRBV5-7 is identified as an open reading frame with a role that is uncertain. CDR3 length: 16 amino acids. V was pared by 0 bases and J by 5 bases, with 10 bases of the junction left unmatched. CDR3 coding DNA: TGTGCCAGCAGCTTGGTCTATCGGGGGGAGGGGGAGACCCAGTACTTC. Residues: CASSLVYRGEGETQYF.